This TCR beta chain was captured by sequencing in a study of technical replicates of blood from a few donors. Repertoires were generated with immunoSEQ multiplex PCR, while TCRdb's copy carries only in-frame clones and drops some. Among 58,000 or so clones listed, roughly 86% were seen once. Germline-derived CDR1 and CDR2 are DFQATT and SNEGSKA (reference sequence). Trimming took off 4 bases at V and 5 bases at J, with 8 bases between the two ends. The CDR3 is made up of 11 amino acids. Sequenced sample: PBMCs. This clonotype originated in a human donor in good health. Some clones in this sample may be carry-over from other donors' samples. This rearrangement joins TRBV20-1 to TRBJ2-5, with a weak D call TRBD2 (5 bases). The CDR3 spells CSATGGETQYF. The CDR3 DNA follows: TGCAGTGCTACAGGCGGGGAGACCCAGTACTTC.